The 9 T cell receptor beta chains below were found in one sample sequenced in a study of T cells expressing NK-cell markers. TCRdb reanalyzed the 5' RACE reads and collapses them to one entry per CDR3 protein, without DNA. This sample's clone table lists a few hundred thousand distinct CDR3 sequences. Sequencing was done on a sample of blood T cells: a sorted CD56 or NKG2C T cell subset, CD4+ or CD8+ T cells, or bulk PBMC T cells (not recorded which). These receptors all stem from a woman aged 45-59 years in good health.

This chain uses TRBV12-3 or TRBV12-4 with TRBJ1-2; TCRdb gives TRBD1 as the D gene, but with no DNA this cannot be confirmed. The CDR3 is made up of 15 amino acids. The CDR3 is CASSSRTGINYGYTF.

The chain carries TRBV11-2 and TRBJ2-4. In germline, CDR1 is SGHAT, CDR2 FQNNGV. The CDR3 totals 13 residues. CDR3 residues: CASSLPISNIQYF.

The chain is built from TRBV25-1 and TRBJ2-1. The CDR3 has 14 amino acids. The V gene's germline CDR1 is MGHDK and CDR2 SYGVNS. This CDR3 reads CASSEFQRKGEQFF.

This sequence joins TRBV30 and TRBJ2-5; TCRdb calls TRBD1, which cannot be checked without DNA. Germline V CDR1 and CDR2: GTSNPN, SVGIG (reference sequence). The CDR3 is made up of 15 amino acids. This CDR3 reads CAWSLTGGGQETQYF.

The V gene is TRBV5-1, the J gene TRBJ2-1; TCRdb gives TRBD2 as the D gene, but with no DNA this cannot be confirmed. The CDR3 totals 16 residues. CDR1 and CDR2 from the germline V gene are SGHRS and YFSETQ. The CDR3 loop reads CASSLLGTSGGNEQFF.

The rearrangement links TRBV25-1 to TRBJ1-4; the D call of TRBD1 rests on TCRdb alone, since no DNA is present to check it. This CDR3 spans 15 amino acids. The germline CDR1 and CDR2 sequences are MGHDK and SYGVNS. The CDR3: CASSIPRQGNEKLFF.

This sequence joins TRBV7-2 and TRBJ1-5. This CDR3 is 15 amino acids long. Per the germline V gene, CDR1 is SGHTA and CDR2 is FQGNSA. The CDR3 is CASSEGRVGNQPQHF.

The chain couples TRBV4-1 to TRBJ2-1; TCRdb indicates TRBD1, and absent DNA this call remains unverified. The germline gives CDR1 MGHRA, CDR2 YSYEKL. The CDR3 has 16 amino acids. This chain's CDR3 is CASSQYGQTTYNEQFF.

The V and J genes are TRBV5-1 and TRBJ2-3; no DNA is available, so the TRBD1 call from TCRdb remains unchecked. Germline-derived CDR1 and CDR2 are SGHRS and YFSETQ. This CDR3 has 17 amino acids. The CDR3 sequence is CASSRSTGTVSFPAQYF.